The entry that follows covers one TCR beta chain sequence. Antigen unknown. The data are from a study of Ad26.COV2.S vaccination and SARS-CoV-2 variants. Repertoires were generated with immunoSEQ multiplex PCR, while TCRdb's copy carries only in-frame clones and drops some. The table includes some 39,000 clones, 65% to 90% detected once. Germline assignment: CDR1 SGHRS and CDR2 YFSETQ. There are 17 residues in the CDR3. V lost 4 bases to trimming and J lost 1 base; unmatched junction nucleotides: 8. Study-wide results and caveats: CD8+ and CD4+ T cells specific for spike reportedly responded with substantial breadth after vaccination. Vaccinated individuals (as opposed to placebo recipients) had higher spike-specific TCR breadth. Breadth measured for non-spike TCRs was similar across vaccine and placebo recipients. Measurements of TCR breadth and depth may have given underestimates of the total T cell responses.

Sample: peripheral blood, taken after recovery from COVID-19. The source of this sequence is a human donor who had recovered from COVID-19. The chain combines TRBV5-1 with TRBJ2-7; TRBD2 matches at 13 bases. The CDR3 region is CASSLARTSGSSYEQYF. In DNA, the CDR3 is TGCGCCAGCAGCCTAGCGCGGACTAGCGGGAGTTCCTACGAGCAGTACTTC.